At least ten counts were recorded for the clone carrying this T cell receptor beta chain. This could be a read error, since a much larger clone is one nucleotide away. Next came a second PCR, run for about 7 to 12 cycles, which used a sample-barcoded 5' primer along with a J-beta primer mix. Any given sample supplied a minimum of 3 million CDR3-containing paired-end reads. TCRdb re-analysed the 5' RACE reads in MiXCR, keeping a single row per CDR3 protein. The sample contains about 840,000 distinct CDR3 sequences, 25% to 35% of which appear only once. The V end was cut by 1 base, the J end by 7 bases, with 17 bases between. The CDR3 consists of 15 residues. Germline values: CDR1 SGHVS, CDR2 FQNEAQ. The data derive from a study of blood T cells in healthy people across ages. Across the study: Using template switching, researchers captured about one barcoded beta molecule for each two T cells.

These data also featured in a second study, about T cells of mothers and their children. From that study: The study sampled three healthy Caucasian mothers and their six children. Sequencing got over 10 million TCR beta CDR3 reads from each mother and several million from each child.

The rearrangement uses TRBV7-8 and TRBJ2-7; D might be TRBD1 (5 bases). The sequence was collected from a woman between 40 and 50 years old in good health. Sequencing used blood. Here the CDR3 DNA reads TGTGCCAGCAGCTTAGTAGGGGCAGGACGCGTGGAGCAGTACTTC. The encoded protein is CASSLVGAGRVEQYF. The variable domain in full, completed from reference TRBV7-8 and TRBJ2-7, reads GAGVSQSPRYKVAKRGQDVALRCDPISGHVSLFWYQQALGQGPEFLTYFQNEAQLDKSGLPSDRFFAERPEGSVSTLKIQRTQQEDSAVYLCASSLVGAGRVEQYFGPGTRLTVT.